This T cell receptor (beta chain) was observed in a study of cytomegalovirus exposure and HLA in healthy donors. Study at large: The Caucasian-associated ancestry cluster contained 75% to 85% of the roughly 390 genotyped donors.

PCR was performed using 60 Vbeta and 13 Jbeta primers. Sequencing used immunoSEQ multiplex PCR; TCRdb keeps in-frame clones, though not all of them. The sample lists some 80,000 clones; 70% to 80% were seen once. In regard to this clone: The antigen remains unidentified.

The length of the CDR3 is 14 residues. The trim removed 4 bases at V and 0 bases at J, leaving 3 bases unmatched. Germline-derived CDR1 and CDR2 are SGHRS and YFSETQ. Overall study findings and caveats: A cluster of highly shared sequence variants was likely a sequencing artifact.

The chain couples TRBV5-1 to TRBJ2-7, with 8 bases matching TRBD1. This sequence was found in a man aged 45-65 years in good health and CMV-seronegative. Sequencing used PBMCs. The CDR3 region has the DNA TGCGCCAGCAGCCAGGACAGGGCCTCCTACGAGCAGTACTTC. Amino acids: CASSQDRASYEQYF.